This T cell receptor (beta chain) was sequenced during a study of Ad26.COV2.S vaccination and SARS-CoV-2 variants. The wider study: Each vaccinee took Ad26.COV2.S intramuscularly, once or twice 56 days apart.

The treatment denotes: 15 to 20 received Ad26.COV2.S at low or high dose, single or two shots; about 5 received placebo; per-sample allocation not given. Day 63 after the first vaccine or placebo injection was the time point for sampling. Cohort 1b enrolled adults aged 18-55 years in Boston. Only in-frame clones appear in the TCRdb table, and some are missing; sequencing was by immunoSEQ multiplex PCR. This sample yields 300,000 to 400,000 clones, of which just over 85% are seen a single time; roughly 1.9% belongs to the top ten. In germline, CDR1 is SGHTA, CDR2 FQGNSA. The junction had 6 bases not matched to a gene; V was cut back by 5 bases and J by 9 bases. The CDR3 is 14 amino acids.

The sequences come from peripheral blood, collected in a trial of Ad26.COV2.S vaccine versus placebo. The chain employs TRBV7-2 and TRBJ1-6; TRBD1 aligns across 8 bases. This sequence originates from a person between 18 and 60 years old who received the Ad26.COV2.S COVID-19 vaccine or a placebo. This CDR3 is CASSTTGDGSPLHF. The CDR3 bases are TGTGCCAGCAGCACGACAGGGGATGGTTCACCCCTCCACTTT.